The 5 T cell receptor beta chains presented below share a single source sample, sequenced in a study of blood T cell repertoires in COVID-19 (dated by TCRdb to about 2020). The library was built by means of the immunoSEQ multiplex PCR assay. Drawn from immuneACCESS, this table holds only the in-frame rearrangements with V and J called that TCRdb kept. Clones are partly lost; checked studies trace under half to an unresolved V gene and leave the rest unexplained. The sample profile shows 180,000 or so clones; about four fifths of them were found once. The top ten hold 7.5% to 9.5% of the sample. The sample taken for sequencing was peripheral blood. Every receptor here comes from a man aged 35 to 55 who had recovered from COVID-19.

The chain uses TRBV28 and TRBJ1-2; D is possibly TRBD1 (6 bases). Per germline, CDR1 MDHEN and CDR2 SYDVKM. V gave up 3 bases and J gave up 4 bases, with 12 bases separating them. The CDR3 spans 14 residues. The CDR3 DNA reads as TGTGCCAGCAGTTTGACAGGAAAATTCTATGGCTACACCTTC. Amino acids: CASSLTGKFYGYTF.

This sequence joins TRBV6-1 and TRBJ1-2, with 7 bases aligning to TRBD1. V shed 2 bases and J 0 bases; nucleotides not matched to a gene: 9. The CDR3 is 17 amino acids. CDR1 MNHNS and CDR2 SASEGT come from the germline V gene. The CDR3 spells CASSEKAGGIANYGYTF. The CDR3 region has the DNA TGTGCCAGCAGTGAAAAGGCAGGGGGAATAGCTAACTATGGCTACACCTTC.

This rearrangement joins TRBV18 to TRBJ2-7, with TRBD1 matching 7 bases. The CDR3 has 14 amino acids. In germline, CDR1 is KGHSH, CDR2 LQKENI. Trimming cost V 4 bases and J 1 base; bases outside gene matches: 4. The CDR3, as DNA: TGTGCCAGCTCACTGGGACAGCTGTCCTACGAGCAGTACTTC. Protein sequence: CASSLGQLSYEQYF.

This clone came up many times. The rearrangement joins TRBV5-6 to TRBJ1-5; 12 nucleotides match TRBD1. Germline V gene data show CDR1 as SGHDT and CDR2 as YYEEEE. This CDR3 region has 16 residues. J was trimmed by 6 bases and V by 2 bases; bases with no gene match: 6. Here the CDR3 DNA reads TGTGCCAGCAGCTTTTTTGGGACAGGGGGCGGTCAGCCCCAGCATTTT. Translating it yields CASSFFGTGGGQPQHF.

This clone has a single count. The chain recombines TRBV27 with TRBJ1-2; D unresolved. CDR1 and CDR2 from the germline V gene are MNHEY and SMNVEV (reference sequence). The CDR3 runs 13 residues. V dropped 8 bases and J dropped 6 bases, with 16 bases sitting between them. The CDR3: CASGLETGDGYTF. CDR3 coding DNA: TGTGCCAGCGGCCTCGAGACGGGAGATGGCTACACCTTC.